A single sample is the source of the 7 T cell receptor beta chains below, sequenced in a study of T cells in Graves' hyperthyroidism and ophthalmopathy. Using RNA transcripts as the source, TCR beta CDR3 regions were amplified. The study used the HTBI primer set for a first-round RT-PCR of the TCR CDR3. One entry per CDR3 protein results from TCRdb running MiXCR on the multiplex PCR reads. The sample includes hundreds of thousands of distinct CDR3 sequences, around 20% of them seen just once. Sequenced sample: blood. These receptors came from a man in his fifties with Graves' ophthalmopathy.

This rearrangement joins TRBV5-6 to TRBJ2-3; the match to TRBD1 covers 9 bases. V shed 4 bases, J shed 4 bases, and the junction held 7 bases outside the gene matches. The CDR3 consists of 15 residues. Germline V CDR1 and CDR2: SGHDT, YYEEEE. DNA for the CDR3: TGTGCCAGCAGCCCCGGGACAGGGATCCCAGATACGCAGTATTTT. Its translation: CASSPGTGIPDTQYF.

In this sample, this clonotype turned up once. The rearrangement joins TRBV19 to TRBJ2-7; 7 bases line up with TRBD1. The CDR3 is made up of 16 amino acids. In germline, CDR1 is LNHDA, CDR2 SQIVND (reference sequence). The J segment lost 3 bases and the V segment lost 4 bases, leaving 12 bases of the junction unmatched. The CDR3 reads CASSRTDRDPFYEQYF. The CDR3, as DNA: TGTGCCAGTAGTAGGACCGACAGGGATCCTTTCTACGAGCAGTACTTC.

This clonotype has more than one count but fewer than ten. This sequence joins TRBV10-2 and TRBJ2-1; 11 nucleotides align to TRBD2. Germline CDR1 reads WSHSY; CDR2 reads SAAADI. This CDR3 spans 14 amino acids. V shed 8 bases, J shed 6 bases, and the junction held 6 bases outside the gene matches. For the CDR3, the DNA is TGCGCCAGCCAACTAGCGGGAGTCGGCAATGAGCAGTTCTTC. This gives the protein CASQLAGVGNEQFF.

Only a few counts were recorded for this clonotype. The chain has TRBV20-1 and TRBJ1-2; TRBD1 is a possible D gene (6 bases). The CDR3 spans 12 residues. The germline V gene encodes CDR1 DFQATT and CDR2 SNEGSKA (reference sequence). V was shortened by 4 bases and J by 4 bases, with 10 bases between the two germline ends. The CDR3 region is CSAKGGIYGYTF. CDR3 bases: TGCAGTGCTAAGGGGGGTATCTATGGCTACACCTTC.

This clonotype was observed a handful of times. This chain joins TRBV9 and TRBJ1-6; D might be TRBD1 (5 bases). Germline loops: CDR1 SGDLS, CDR2 YYNGEE. Trimming shortened V by 4 bases and J by 7 bases, and 12 bases separated the two germline ends. This CDR3 has 14 amino acids. CDR3 nucleotides: TGTGCCAGCAGCCCCCGGTGGGACAATTCACCCCTCCACTTT. Its translation is CASSPRWDNSPLHF.

In this sample, this clonotype turned up many times. This sequence joins TRBV20-1 and TRBJ2-7; D is unclear. Per germline, CDR1 DFQATT and CDR2 SNEGSKA (reference sequence). V was clipped by 5 bases and J by 2 bases, with 13 bases between them. This CDR3 comprises 13 residues. The CDR3 DNA reads TGCAGTGCTGAAGGGCAGGTACCCTACGAGCAGTACTTC. This sequence encodes CSAEGQVPYEQYF.

V is TRBV24-1 and J is TRBJ2-7; 9 bases align to TRBD1. This CDR3 has 15 amino acids. CDR1 and CDR2 (germline): KGHDR, SFDVKD. V dropped 2 bases and J dropped 4; count of bases not matched to a gene: 5. The CDR3: CATSDSDRGGYEQYF. CDR3 DNA sequence: TGTGCCACCAGTGATTCCGACAGGGGGGGGTACGAGCAGTACTTC.